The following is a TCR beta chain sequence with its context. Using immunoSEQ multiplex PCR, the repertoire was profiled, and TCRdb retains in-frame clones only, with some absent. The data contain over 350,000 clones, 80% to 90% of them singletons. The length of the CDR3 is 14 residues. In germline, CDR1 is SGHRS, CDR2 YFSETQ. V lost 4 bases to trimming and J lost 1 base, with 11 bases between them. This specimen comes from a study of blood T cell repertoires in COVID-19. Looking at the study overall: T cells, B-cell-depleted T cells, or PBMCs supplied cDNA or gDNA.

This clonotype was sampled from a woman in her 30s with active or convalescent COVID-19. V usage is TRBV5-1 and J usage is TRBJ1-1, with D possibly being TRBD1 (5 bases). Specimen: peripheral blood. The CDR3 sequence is CASSVNQGNTEAFF. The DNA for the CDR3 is TGCGCCAGCAGCGTGAATCAGGGGAACACTGAAGCTTTCTTT. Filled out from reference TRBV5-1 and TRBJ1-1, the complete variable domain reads KAGVTQTPRYLIKTRGQQVTLSCSPISGHRSVSWYQQTPGQGLQFLFEYFSETQRNKGNFPGRFSGRQFSNSRSEMNVSTLELGDSALYLCASSVNQGNTEAFFGQGTRLTVV.